What follows describes a single T cell receptor beta chain. The clone's antigen remains unknown. No quality values exist for individual bases; no much larger clone is one base distant. The immunoSEQ Assay, a bias-controlled multiplex PCR, was used to amplify TCRbeta CDR3 regions from genomic DNA. On the authors' methods: Within the assay, amplification of reference gene primers was used to estimate how many nucleated cells each sample contained. Sequence reads were collapsed and filtered to measure the absolute abundance of every unique TCRbeta CDR3 rearrangement. Productive Simpson clonality was computed per sample as the square root of Simpson's diversity index over productive rearrangements. Entries here come from immuneACCESS through TCRdb and include only in-frame sequences with V and J called. Some clones fail to appear in such tables; in the studies checked, an unresolved V gene covers under half of the shortfall, and the cause of the remainder is unknown. V, J and clone size derive from that table, while D and trimming were established from the DNA sequence. The sample has 200,000 to 250,000 clones on record, nearly 85% of them singletons. Jointly, the top ten make up about 1.3% of the sample.

One collaborating source in Seattle enrolled patients during active infection and followed them longitudinally through the course of disease. Whole blood was collected in K2EDTA tubes by collaborating institutions according to the institutions' own protocols. For TCRbeta analysis, collaborator samples were shipped as frozen whole blood, as isolated PBMCs, or as DNA extracted from either sample type. The data belong to a study of blood T cell repertoires in COVID-19 (dated by TCRdb to the early 2020s). Notes on the research overall: Collaborator samples came from the United States, Italy and Spain and covered acute and convalescent phases of COVID-19. The material from the prospective study consisted of cDNA or gDNA derived from T cells, B-cell-depleted T cells, or PBMCs. The dataset comprised deeply sampled blood TCRbeta repertoires from subjects exposed to, actively infected with, or recovered from COVID-19. The repertoires were released in a freely available public database meant as a resource for research on the immune response to SARS-CoV-2. The samples were drawn from two sources: the first 160 participants of the ongoing ImmuneRACE study, and 1,000 to 1,500 subjects contributed by 6 global collaborators. A de-identified subject ID, COVID-19 status, age in years and sex were almost always included in the sample metadata. Where available, HLA class I and class II types were obtained from metadata supplied by the sample provider rather than from assay-based typing.

Points the paper makes about the study in general: The quantity of clinical and demographic metadata differed by source and by participant and was supplied without curation.

Taken from cysteine to phenylalanine, the CDR3 has 16 residues. Only CDR3 DNA remains: 48 bases, in frame from the first base. The germline V gene (reference sequence) supplies CDR1 MNHEY and CDR2 SMNVEV. V is pruned by 4 bases and J by 3 bases, leaving 9 bases of the junction without a gene match. The receptor was isolated from a woman aged 30 to 39 with COVID-19, enrolled during active disease. The rearrangement combines TRBV27 with TRBJ2-7; TRBD1 lines up with 10 middle nucleotides. Sequenced material: peripheral blood. The DNA reads as follows: TGTGCCAGCAGTTCAGTCGGGACAGGGGAAGACTACGAGCAGTACTTC. Translated, this is CASSSVGTGEDYEQYF.